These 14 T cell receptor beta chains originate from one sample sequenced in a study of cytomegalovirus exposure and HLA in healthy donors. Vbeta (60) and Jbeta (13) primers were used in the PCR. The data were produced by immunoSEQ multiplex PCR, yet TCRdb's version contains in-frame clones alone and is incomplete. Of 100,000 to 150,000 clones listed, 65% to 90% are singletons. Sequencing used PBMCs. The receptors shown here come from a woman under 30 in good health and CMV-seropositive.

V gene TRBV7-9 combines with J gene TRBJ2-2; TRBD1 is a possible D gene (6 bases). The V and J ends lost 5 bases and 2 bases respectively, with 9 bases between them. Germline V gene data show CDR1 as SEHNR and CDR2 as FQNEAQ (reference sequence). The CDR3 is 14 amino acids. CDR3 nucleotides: TGTGCCAGCAGCAAGACAGGAAACACCGGGGAGCTGTTTTTT. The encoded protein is CASSKTGNTGELFF. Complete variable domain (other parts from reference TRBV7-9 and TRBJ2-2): DTGVSQNPRHKITKRGQNVTFRCDPISEHNRLYWYRQTLGQGPEFLTYFQNEAQLEKSRLLSDRFSAERPKGSFSTLEIQRTEQGDSAMYLCASSKTGNTGELFFGEGSRLTVL.

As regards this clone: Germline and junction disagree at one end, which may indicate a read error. In DNA form, the CDR3 reads TGTGCTAGCAGCCGCGTGGGAGACGGGTCCGGGGAGCTGTTTTTT. As protein: CASSRVGDGSGELFF. The genes are TRBV7-7 and TRBJ2-2; maybe TRBD2 (5 bases). The germline gives CDR1 SSHAT, CDR2 FNYEAQ (reference sequence). CDR3 length: 15 amino acids.

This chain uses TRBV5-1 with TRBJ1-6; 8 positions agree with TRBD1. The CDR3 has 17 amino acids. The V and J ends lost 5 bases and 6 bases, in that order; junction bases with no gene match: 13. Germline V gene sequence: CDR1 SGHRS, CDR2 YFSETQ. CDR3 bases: TGCGCCAGCAGAAGAGGAATGACAGGGGATGGTAATTCACCCCTCCACTTT. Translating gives CASRRGMTGDGNSPLHF.

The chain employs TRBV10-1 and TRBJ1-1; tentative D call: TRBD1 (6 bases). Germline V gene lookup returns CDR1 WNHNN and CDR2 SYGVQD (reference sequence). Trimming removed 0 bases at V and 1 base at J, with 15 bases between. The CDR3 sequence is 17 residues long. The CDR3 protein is CASSESIETGQNTEAFF. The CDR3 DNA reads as TGCGCCAGCAGTGAGTCTATAGAGACAGGTCAGAACACTGAAGCTTTCTTT.

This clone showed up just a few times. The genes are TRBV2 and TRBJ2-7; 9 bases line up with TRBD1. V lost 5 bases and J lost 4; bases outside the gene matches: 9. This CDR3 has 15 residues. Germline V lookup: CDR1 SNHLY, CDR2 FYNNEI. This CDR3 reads CASSQSGTGWYEQYF. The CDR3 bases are TGTGCCAGCAGTCAATCCGGGACAGGGTGGTACGAGCAGTACTTC.

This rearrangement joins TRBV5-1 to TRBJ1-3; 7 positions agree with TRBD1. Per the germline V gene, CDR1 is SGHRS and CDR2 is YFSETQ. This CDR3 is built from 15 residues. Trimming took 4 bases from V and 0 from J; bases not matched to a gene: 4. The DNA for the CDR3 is TGCGCCAGCAGCCGGGGGACAGACTCTGGAAACACCATATATTTT. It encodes CASSRGTDSGNTIYF. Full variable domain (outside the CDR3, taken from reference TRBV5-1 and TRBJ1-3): KAGVTQTPRYLIKTRGQQVTLSCSPISGHRSVSWYQQTPGQGLQFLFEYFSETQRNKGNFPGRFSGRQFSNSRSEMNVSTLELGDSALYLCASSRGTDSGNTIYFGEGSWLTVV.

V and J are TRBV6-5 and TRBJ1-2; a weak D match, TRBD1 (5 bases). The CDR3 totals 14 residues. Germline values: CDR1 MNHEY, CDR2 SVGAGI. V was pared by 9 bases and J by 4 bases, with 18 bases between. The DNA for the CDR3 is TGTGCCAGTGCCCGGGAGAGGGGCCGCTATGGCTACACCTTC. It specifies CASARERGRYGYTF.

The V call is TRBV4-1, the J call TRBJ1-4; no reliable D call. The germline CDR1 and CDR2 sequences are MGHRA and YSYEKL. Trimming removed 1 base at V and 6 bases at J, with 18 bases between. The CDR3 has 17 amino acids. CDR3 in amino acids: CASSQVDMIGVDEKLFF. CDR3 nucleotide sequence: TGCGCCAGCAGCCAAGTAGATATGATCGGGGTTGATGAAAAACTGTTTTTT.

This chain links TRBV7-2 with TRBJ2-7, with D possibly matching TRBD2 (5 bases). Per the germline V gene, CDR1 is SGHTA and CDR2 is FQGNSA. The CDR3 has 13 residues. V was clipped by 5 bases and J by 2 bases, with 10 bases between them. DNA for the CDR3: TGTGCCAGCAGCGCCAGGACTCCCTACGAGCAGTACTTC. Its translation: CASSARTPYEQYF.

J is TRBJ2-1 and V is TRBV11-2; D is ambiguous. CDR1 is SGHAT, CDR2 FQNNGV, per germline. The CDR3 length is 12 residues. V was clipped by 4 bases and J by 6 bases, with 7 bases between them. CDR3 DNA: TGTGCCAGCAGCTCTAGAGTCAATGAGCAGTTCTTC. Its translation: CASSSRVNEQFF. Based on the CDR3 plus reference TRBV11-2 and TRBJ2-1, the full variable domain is EAGVAQSPRYKIIEKRQSVAFWCNPISGHATLYWYQQILGQGPKLLIQFQNNGVVDDSQLPKDRFSAERLKGVDSTLKIQPAKLEDSAVYLCASSSRVNEQFFGPGTRLTVL.

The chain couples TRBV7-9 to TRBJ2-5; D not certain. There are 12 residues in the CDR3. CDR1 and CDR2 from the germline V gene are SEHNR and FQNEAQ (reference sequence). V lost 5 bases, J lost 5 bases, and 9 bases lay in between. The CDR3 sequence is CASSPDGETQYF. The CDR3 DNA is TGTGCCAGCAGCCCTGACGGGGAGACCCAGTACTTC.

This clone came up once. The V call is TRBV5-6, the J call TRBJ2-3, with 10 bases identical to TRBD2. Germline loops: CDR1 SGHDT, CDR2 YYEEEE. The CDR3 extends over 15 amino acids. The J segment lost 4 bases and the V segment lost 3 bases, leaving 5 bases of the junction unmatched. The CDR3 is CASSSTGTSADTQYF. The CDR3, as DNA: TGTGCCAGCAGCTCTACCGGGACTAGCGCAGATACGCAGTATTTT. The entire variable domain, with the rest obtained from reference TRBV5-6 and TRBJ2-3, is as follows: DAGVTQSPTHLIKTRGQQVTLRCSPKSGHDTVSWYQQALGQGPQFIFQYYEEEERQRGNFPDRFSGHQFPNYSSELNVNALLLGDSALYLCASSSTGTSADTQYFGPGTRLTVL.

CDR3 sequence (DNA): TGTGCCAGCAGTTTAGGGACAGGTTTCTATGGCTACACCTTC. The encoded protein is CASSLGTGFYGYTF. This chain joins TRBV6-5 and TRBJ1-2; 8 positions match TRBD1. There are 14 residues in the CDR3. J gave up 4 bases and V 4 bases, and 5 bases lay outside the gene matches. From germline, CDR1 is MNHEY and CDR2 SVGAGI.

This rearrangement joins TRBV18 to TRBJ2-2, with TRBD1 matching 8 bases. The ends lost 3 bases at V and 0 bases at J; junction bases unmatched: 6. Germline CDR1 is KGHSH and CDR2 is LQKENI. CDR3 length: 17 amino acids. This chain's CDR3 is CASSPLRTGPNTGELFF. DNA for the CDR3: TGTGCCAGCTCACCTCTCCGGACAGGGCCGAACACCGGGGAGCTGTTTTTT.